This TCR beta chain was identified in a study of T cells after yellow fever vaccination. Study-wide results and caveats: Some clonotypes were seen in both the CD4 and the CD8 compartments. These made up a small share and likely arose from convergent recombination.

The germline V gene encodes CDR1 SGHRS and CDR2 YFSETQ. Trimming took off 0 bases at V and 6 bases at J, with 19 bases between the two ends. This CDR3 is built from 16 residues. TCRdb fed the 5' RACE reads into MiXCR, producing one record per CDR3 protein. The sample holds some 600,000 distinct CDR3 sequences; roughly 17% are singletons and the top ten take around 16%. Only a few counts were recorded for this clonotype. Its antigen is unknown. The chain couples TRBV5-1 to TRBJ2-7; D might be TRBD2 (5 bases). The specimen comprised PBMCs, sampled 5 days after the first yellow fever vaccination. The TCR was taken from a man aged 18-30 years who received the YFV17D yellow fever vaccine. The CDR3 reads CASSLGTGNSLSEQYF. The CDR3 DNA follows: TGCGCCAGCAGCTTGGGTACGGGGAACAGTCTTTCCGAGCAGTACTTC.